This passage covers 30 T cell receptor beta chains from one sample sequenced in a study of T cell repertoires in cytomegalovirus infection. Antigens for these TCRs are unknown. TCRdb reanalysed the reads using MiXCR and keeps one entry per CDR3 protein. The profile shows fewer than 850,000 distinct CDR3 sequences, 25% to 35% of them singletons. The sample was cultured CD8+ T cells from PBMCs, taken from culture after CMV antigen stimulation. These TCRs come from a human donor in good health (CMV status not recorded). Some clones in this sample may be carry-over from other donors' samples.

This clonotype was picked up many times. The chain recombines TRBV7-9 with TRBJ1-4; D is possibly TRBD1 (6 bases). The germline V gene has CDR1 SEHNR and CDR2 FQNEAQ (reference sequence). The CDR3 consists of 15 residues. Between the trimmed V and J ends, which lost 3 bases and 3 bases, there was a span of 11 bases. The CDR3 region is CASSFTGWANEKLFF. The CDR3 bases are TGTGCCAGCAGCTTTACAGGGTGGGCTAATGAAAAACTGTTTTTT.

V gene TRBV7-9 combines with J gene TRBJ2-3; D unresolved. The ends were cut back, 7 bases at V and 5 bases at J, with 10 bases in the middle. Germline assignment: CDR1 SEHNR and CDR2 FQNEAQ (reference sequence). The CDR3 has 12 residues. CDR3 sequence reads: CASKLSRDTQYF. Written as DNA, the CDR3 is TGTGCCAGCAAATTATCCCGAGATACGCAGTATTTT.

This clonotype occurred many times. This rearrangement joins TRBV5-1 to TRBJ2-2; possible D gene TRBD1, 5 bases. The CDR3 is made up of 14 amino acids. Germline V gene sequence: CDR1 SGHRS, CDR2 YFSETQ. The V gene lost 2 bases and the J gene lost 5 bases, with 10 bases spanning the gap. The CDR3 DNA follows: TGCGCCAGCAGCTTTGGAAGGGGAACCGGGGAGCTGTTTTTT. It is translated as CASSFGRGTGELFF. Looking up the rest from reference TRBV5-1 and TRBJ2-2 gives the full variable domain: KAGVTQTPRYLIKTRGQQVTLSCSPISGHRSVSWYQQTPGQGLQFLFEYFSETQRNKGNFPGRFSGRQFSNSRSEMNVSTLELGDSALYLCASSFGRGTGELFFGEGSRLTVL.

The sample holds a few counts of this clonotype. J is TRBJ2-7 and V is TRBV7-2; 8 nucleotides line up with TRBD2. This CDR3 has 15 amino acids. V shed 1 base, J shed 6 bases, and the junction held 8 bases outside the gene matches. The germline CDR1 and CDR2 sequences are SGHTA and FQGNSA. The CDR3 DNA sequence: TGTGCCAGCAGCTTAGATTTAGCGGGGTTCGGCGAGCAGTACTTC. Translation: CASSLDLAGFGEQYF.

The V gene is TRBV2, the J gene TRBJ2-6; D is unresolved. This CDR3 comprises 15 residues. Germline CDR1 SNHLY, CDR2 FYNNEI. V lost 2 bases and J lost 1, with 6 bases in between. The CDR3 bases are TGTGCCAGCAGTGAACGGTCATCTGGGGCCAACGTCCTGACTTTC. This translates into CASSERSSGANVLTF.

The V gene is TRBV10-3, the J gene TRBJ2-3; 8 bases are a match to TRBD2. Germline-derived CDR1 and CDR2 are ENHRY and SYGVKD. The CDR3 loop spans 17 amino acids. Losses at the gene ends were 6 bases for V and 0 bases for J; bases not matched to a gene: 11. The CDR3 region is CAIRTPGSGASTDTQYF. CDR3 bases: TGTGCCATCAGGACCCCGGGTAGCGGGGCTAGCACAGATACGCAGTATTTT.

The chain is built from TRBV27 and TRBJ2-1; the D gene is possibly TRBD2 (5 bases). CDR1 MNHEY and CDR2 SMNVEV come from the germline V gene (reference sequence). Trimming stripped 3 bases from V and 5 bases from J, with 8 bases between. The CDR3 is 13 residues long. CDR3 protein: CASSFSGDNEQFF. The CDR3 DNA is TGTGCCAGCAGTTTCTCCGGGGACAATGAGCAGTTCTTC.

V and J are TRBV27 and TRBJ2-7; 9 nucleotides line up with TRBD1. The CDR3 runs 14 residues. Unmatched junction bases numbered 7, after V lost 5 bases and J lost 5 bases. Germline CDR1 is MNHEY and CDR2 is SMNVEV (reference sequence). In nucleotides, the CDR3 is TGTGCCAGCAGTCCCCGGACAGGGGTTGACGAGCAGTACGTC. It specifies CASSPRTGVDEQYV.

This clonotype has only a few counts. The V gene is TRBV7-8, the J gene TRBJ2-5; unclear D gene. Germline values: CDR1 SGHVS, CDR2 FQNEAQ. The V end was cut by 1 base, the J end by 3 bases, with 15 bases between. The CDR3 consists of 16 residues. CDR3 loop: CASSLEERLLKETQYF. CDR3 bases: TGTGCCAGCAGCTTAGAGGAACGGCTCCTAAAAGAGACCCAGTACTTC.

This clonotype has just a few counts. V is TRBV12-3 or TRBV12-4 and J is TRBJ1-2; 8 bases are a match to TRBD1. CDR3 length: 15 residues. J lost 4 bases, V lost 3 bases, and 7 bases had no gene match. The CDR3 region is CASSFQAGGPYGYTF. CDR3 sequence (DNA): TGTGCCAGCAGTTTTCAGGCAGGGGGCCCCTATGGCTACACCTTC.

Here the CDR3 DNA reads TGTGCCAGCAGCGTAGCCTTAGACAGTGGATTCGATGGCTACACCTTC. Amino acids: CASSVALDSGFDGYTF. The gene calls are TRBV9 and TRBJ1-2; weak D call: TRBD1 (5 bases). The CDR3 runs to 16 residues. Germline values: CDR1 SGDLS, CDR2 YYNGEE. V was cut by 0 bases and J by 6 bases, with 18 bases left in between. Combining the CDR3 with reference TRBV9 and TRBJ1-2 gives the whole variable domain DSGVTQTPKHLITATGQRVTLRCSPRSGDLSVYWYQQSLDQGLQFLIQYYNGEERAKGNILERFSAQQFPDLHSELNLSSLELGDSALYFCASSVALDSGFDGYTFGSGTRLTVV.

The rearrangement uses TRBV5-4 and TRBJ2-1; 9 bases align to TRBD2. This CDR3 is 16 amino acids long. The J segment lost 9 bases and the V segment lost 1 base, leaving 11 bases of the junction unmatched. The germline gives CDR1 SGHNT, CDR2 YYREEE (reference sequence). CDR3 sequence reads: CASSLLLAGKTIEQFF. CDR3 sequence (DNA): TGTGCCAGCAGCTTGCTCCTAGCGGGGAAAACCATTGAGCAGTTCTTC.

The chain couples TRBV11-2 to TRBJ2-1; D might be TRBD1 (6 bases). Germline V gene lookup returns CDR1 SGHAT and CDR2 FQNNGV. With 0 bases removed from V and 1 base from J, the gap between germline ends came to 10 bases. This CDR3 has 16 residues. The CDR3 loop reads CASSLEGATSYNEQFF. CDR3 DNA: TGTGCCAGCAGCTTAGAGGGGGCAACGTCCTACAATGAGCAGTTCTTC.

The chain recombines TRBV6-5 with TRBJ2-2, with 14 bases identical to TRBD2. J gave up 1 base and V 4 bases, and 2 bases lay outside the gene matches. This CDR3 spans 17 amino acids. CDR1 MNHEY and CDR2 SVGAGI come from the germline V gene. Here the CDR3 DNA reads TGTGCCAGCAGTTTCGGACTAGCGGGGGGGAACACCGGGGAGCTGTTTTTT. This codes for CASSFGLAGGNTGELFF.

The CDR3 region has the DNA TGTGCCAGCAGCGTGCCGGGACCACAGTACTTC. Protein: CASSVPGPQYF. V is TRBV7-2 and J is TRBJ2-4; the D call may be TRBD1 or TRBD2 (5 bases each). CDR1 SGHTA and CDR2 FQGNSA come from the germline V gene. Trimming left V 5 bases short and J 13 bases short, with 12 bases between. This CDR3 is built from 11 residues.

This clonotype has just a few counts. The gene calls are TRBV12-3 or TRBV12-4 and TRBJ2-5; 7 nucleotides line up with TRBD2. The CDR3 runs to 16 residues. V shed 4 bases, J shed 0 bases, and the junction held 8 bases outside the gene matches. DNA of the CDR3: TGTGCCAGCAGTTCCACGGGACTATCGTACCAAGAGACCCAGTACTTC. Translated: CASSSTGLSYQETQYF.

This clonotype turned up a few times. V gene TRBV6-2 or TRBV6-3 combines with J gene TRBJ1-1, with D maybe TRBD1 (6 bases). V lost 7 bases and J lost 1, with 19 bases in between. CDR1 is MNHEY, CDR2 SVGEGT, per germline. The CDR3 is 16 residues long. The CDR3 nucleotides read TGTGCCAGCATCCACGGCCGGGGGACATGGAACACTGAAGCTTTCTTT. Its protein is CASIHGRGTWNTEAFF.

This clonotype came up many times. The chain recombines TRBV7-2 with TRBJ2-5; 13 bases fit TRBD2. Germline V gene sequence: CDR1 SGHTA, CDR2 FQGNSA. With V trimmed by 5 bases and J by 3 bases, 6 bases remained unmatched. The CDR3 sequence is 16 residues long. The CDR3 here is CASSPRTSGGEETQYF. CDR3 sequence (DNA): TGTGCCAGCAGCCCCCGGACTAGCGGGGGAGAAGAGACCCAGTACTTC.

This chain connects TRBV27 to TRBJ2-5; D could derive from TRBD1 or TRBD2 (7 bases each). The germline gives CDR1 MNHEY, CDR2 SMNVEV (reference sequence). This CDR3 is 16 amino acids long. Trimming removed 2 bases from V and 7 bases from J, with 20 bases in between. CDR3 sequence: CASSLRAGEGAWTQYF. CDR3 DNA: TGTGCCAGCAGTTTACGGGCAGGGGAGGGGGCCTGGACCCAGTACTTC.

This chain uses TRBV7-4 with TRBJ1-5; 11 nucleotides match TRBD1. The length of the CDR3 is 17 residues. CDR1 is SGHVT and CDR2 is SQSDAQ in the germline V gene. The V segment lost 5 bases and the J segment 0 bases; nucleotides outside the gene matches: 6. The CDR3 reads CASSRTGGGFSNQPQHF. In DNA form, the CDR3 reads TGTGCCAGCAGCCGGACAGGGGGCGGTTTTAGCAATCAGCCCCAGCATTTT.

V is TRBV5-6 and J is TRBJ2-4, with D tentatively TRBD2 (6 bases). Trimming stripped 3 bases from V and 13 bases from J, with 17 bases between. The CDR3 is 13 amino acids. Germline V gene sequence: CDR1 SGHDT, CDR2 YYEEEE. The CDR3 coding sequence is TGTGCCAGCAGCTCGGAGGGCCAGGGTAGGCAGTACTTC. Translated, it gives CASSSEGQGRQYF.

This clonotype was detected only a few times. The V call is TRBV7-2, the J call TRBJ1-1; D gene uncertain. Germline CDR1 and CDR2: SGHTA and FQGNSA. The CDR3 has 14 amino acids. The V and J ends lost 1 base and 5 bases respectively, with 11 bases between them. This chain's CDR3 is CASSLGGMGTEAFF. CDR3 sequence (DNA): TGTGCCAGCAGCTTAGGGGGAATGGGGACTGAAGCTTTCTTT.

V gene TRBV5-6 combines with J gene TRBJ1-2, with 10 bases matching TRBD1. Trimming took 3 bases from V and 4 from J; bases not matched to a gene: 21. Germline V CDR1 and CDR2: SGHDT, YYEEEE. The CDR3 length is 20 residues. CDR3 protein: CASSSPKIWDRGIYGYGYTF. CDR3 nucleotide sequence: TGTGCCAGCAGCTCTCCGAAGATCTGGGACAGGGGTATCTACGGCTATGGCTACACCTTC.

The chain recombines TRBV4-2 with TRBJ2-2; D perhaps matches TRBD2 (5 bases). V lost 4 bases and J lost 6, with 18 bases in between. CDR1 is LGHNA, CDR2 YNFKEQ, per germline. The CDR3 spans 16 residues. The CDR3 is CASSPNGGLAAGELFF. CDR3 coding DNA: TGTGCCAGCAGCCCAAACGGAGGCCTGGCGGCCGGGGAGCTGTTTTTT.

The chain combines TRBV4-1 with TRBJ2-5, with 7 positions matching TRBD2. The CDR3 loop spans 13 amino acids. J gave up 5 bases and V 8 bases, and 8 bases lay outside the gene matches. The germline CDR1 and CDR2 sequences are MGHRA and YSYEKL. The CDR3 spells CASSGGVGETQYF. For the CDR3, the DNA is TGCGCCAGCTCTGGGGGGGTGGGGGAGACCCAGTACTTC.

Remarks on this clonotype: Relative to the germline gene, one junction end is altered; a read error may explain this. This chain joins TRBV7-3 and TRBJ2-6; possible D gene TRBD1, 5 bases. The CDR3 consists of 16 residues. From germline, CDR1 is SGHTA and CDR2 FQGTGA. CDR3 nucleotides: TGTGCCAGCAGCTCTCTAGGGCGCTCTGGGGCCAACGTCCTGGCTTTC. Translation: CASSSLGRSGANVLAF.

V gene TRBV6-6 combines with J gene TRBJ2-7; D is uncertain. The CDR3 extends over 12 amino acids. Germline V gene lookup returns CDR1 MNHNY and CDR2 SVGAGI (reference sequence). Trimming left V 0 bases short and J 5 bases short, with 5 bases between. The CDR3 DNA sequence: TGTGCCAGCAGTTACTCGTTAGACGAGCAGTACTTC. This sequence encodes CASSYSLDEQYF.

The chain carries TRBV4-1 and TRBJ2-7; D is undetermined. CDR3 size: 15 residues. Germline assignment: CDR1 MGHRA and CDR2 YSYEKL. Deletions cut 0 bases from V and 6 bases from J, with 15 bases between. This CDR3 reads CASSQEPGSLGEQYF. CDR3 coding DNA: TGCGCCAGCAGCCAAGAGCCGGGCTCCCTTGGCGAGCAGTACTTC.

This clonotype has a handful of counts. The V and J genes are TRBV27 and TRBJ2-1; D gene unclear. The CDR3 totals 16 residues. Germline V gene sequence: CDR1 MNHEY, CDR2 SMNVEV (reference sequence). Between the trimmed V and J ends, which lost 2 bases and 1 base, there was a span of 12 bases. The CDR3 sequence: CASSLVSRPSYNEQFF. CDR3 in DNA: TGTGCCAGCAGTTTAGTTTCCCGACCTTCCTACAATGAGCAGTTCTTC.

This clonotype was seen a handful of times. The chain uses TRBV27 and TRBJ1-1, with a tentative D call TRBD1 (5 bases). CDR3 length: 15 residues. The ends were cut back, 7 bases at V and 1 base at J, with 16 bases in the middle. Germline loops: CDR1 MNHEY, CDR2 SMNVEV (reference sequence). The CDR3 DNA reads TGTGCCAGCATTCCATGGGGGGAGGAGAACACTGAAGCTTTCTTT. Its protein product is CASIPWGEENTEAFF.